This TCR beta chain was sequenced in a study of vaccination and CD4 T cells after COVID-19. Findings of the study overall: Spike mono-reactivity held for 304 of 307 vaccine-specific clones in convalescent patients.

The study sequenced cultured CD4+ T cell DNA using the Oncomine TCR Beta short-read assay. Genomic DNA extraction was carried out from cultured CD4+ T cells. TCRdb reanalysed the PCR reads using MiXCR and keeps one entry per CDR3 protein. The sample has under 20,000 distinct CDR3 sequences; 53% are singletons. As concerns this clonotype: Its target is unknown.

Treatment given: approximately 9-day PBMC culture with coronavirus spike peptide pools or control peptides (ViraFEST assay). The CDR3 has 14 amino acids. Per germline, CDR1 DFQATT and CDR2 SNEGSKA (reference sequence). The germline V and J ends were trimmed by 1 base and 1 base, with 8 bases remaining between them. The sequencing used CD4+ T cells from blood, cultured in vitro, collected before SARS-CoV-2 vaccination. The clonotype originates from a human donor who had recovered from COVID-19. The chain links TRBV20-1 to TRBJ1-5; no clear D gene. The CDR3: CSARVWWSNQPQHF. The CDR3 DNA reads as TGCAGTGCTAGAGTCTGGTGGAGCAATCAGCCCCAGCATTTT.